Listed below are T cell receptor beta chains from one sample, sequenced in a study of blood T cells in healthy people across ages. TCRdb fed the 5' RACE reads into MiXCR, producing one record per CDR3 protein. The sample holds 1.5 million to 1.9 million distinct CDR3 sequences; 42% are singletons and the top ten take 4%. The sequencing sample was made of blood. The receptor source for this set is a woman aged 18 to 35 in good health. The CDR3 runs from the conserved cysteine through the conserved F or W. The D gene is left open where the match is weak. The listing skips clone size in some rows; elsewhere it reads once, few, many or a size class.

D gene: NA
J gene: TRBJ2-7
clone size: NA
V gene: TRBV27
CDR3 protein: CASRYTGYNEQYF
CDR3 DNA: TGTGCCAGCAGATATACGGGGTACAATGAGCAGTACTTC

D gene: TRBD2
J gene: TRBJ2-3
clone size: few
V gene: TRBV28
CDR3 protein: CASSPTGLVGSDTQYF
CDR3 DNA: TGTGCCAGCAGTCCAACGGGACTAGTAGGGTCAGATACGCAGTATTTT

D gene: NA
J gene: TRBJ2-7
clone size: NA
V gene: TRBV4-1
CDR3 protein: CASSHHLGGPYEQYF
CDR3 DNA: TGCGCCAGCAGCCATCATCTCGGCGGTCCCTACGAGCAGTACTTC

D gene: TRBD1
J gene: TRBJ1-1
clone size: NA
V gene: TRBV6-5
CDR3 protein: CASSETGQGNTEAFF
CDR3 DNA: TGTGCCAGCAGCGAGACAGGGCAGGGGAACACTGAAGCTTTCTTT

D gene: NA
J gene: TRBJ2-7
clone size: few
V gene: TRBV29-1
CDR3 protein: CSVERFSSYNEQYF
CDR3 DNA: TGCAGCGTTGAAAGGTTTAGCTCCTACAATGAGCAGTACTTC

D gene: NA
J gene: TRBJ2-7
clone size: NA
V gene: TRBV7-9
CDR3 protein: CASSLAPSGAEQYF
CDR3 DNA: TGTGCCAGCAGCTTAGCCCCATCAGGGGCCGAGCAGTACTTC

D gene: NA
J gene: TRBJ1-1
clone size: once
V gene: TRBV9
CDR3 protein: CASSVVAASEAFF
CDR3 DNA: TGTGCCAGCAGCGTAGTAGCAGCATCTGAAGCTTTCTTT

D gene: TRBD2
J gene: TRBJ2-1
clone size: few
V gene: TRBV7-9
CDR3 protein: CASSFPLAANNEQFF
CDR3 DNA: TGTGCCAGCAGCTTCCCACTAGCGGCTAACAATGAGCAGTTCTTC

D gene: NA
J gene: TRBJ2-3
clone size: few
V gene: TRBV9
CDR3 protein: CASSVRSSDDTQYF
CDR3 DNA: TGTGCCAGCAGCGTGCGCTCCTCGGACGATACGCAGTATTTT

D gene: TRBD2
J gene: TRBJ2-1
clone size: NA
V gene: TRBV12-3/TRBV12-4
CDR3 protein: CASRWTSGSLWQFF
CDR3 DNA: TGTGCCAGCAGATGGACTAGCGGGTCATTATGGCAGTTCTTC

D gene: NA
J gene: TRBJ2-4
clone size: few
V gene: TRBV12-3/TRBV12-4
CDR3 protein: CASSLSPGPLAKNIQYF
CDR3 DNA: TGTGCCAGCAGTTTATCTCCGGGACCTCTAGCCAAAAACATTCAGTACTTC

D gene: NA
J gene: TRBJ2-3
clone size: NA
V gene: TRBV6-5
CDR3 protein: CASSRVRADTQYF
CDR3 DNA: TGTGCCAGCAGTCGGGTGAGGGCAGATACGCAGTATTTT

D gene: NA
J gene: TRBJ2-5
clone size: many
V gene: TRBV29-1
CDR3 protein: CSVTTGIGATQYF
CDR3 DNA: TGCAGCGTTACAACGGGTATCGGGGCGACCCAGTACTTC

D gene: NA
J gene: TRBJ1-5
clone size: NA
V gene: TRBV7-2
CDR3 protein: CASTPGPYSNQPQHF
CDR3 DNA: TGTGCCAGCACACCAGGCCCCTATAGCAATCAGCCCCAGCATTTT

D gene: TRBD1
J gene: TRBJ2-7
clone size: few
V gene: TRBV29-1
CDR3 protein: CSVVGTGYLEQYF
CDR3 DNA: TGCAGCGTTGTCGGGACAGGTTACCTCGAGCAGTACTTC

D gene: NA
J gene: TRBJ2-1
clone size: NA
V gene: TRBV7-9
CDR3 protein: CASSETGSPYEQFF
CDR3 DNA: TGTGCCAGCAGCGAAACAGGGTCCCCCTACGAGCAGTTCTTC